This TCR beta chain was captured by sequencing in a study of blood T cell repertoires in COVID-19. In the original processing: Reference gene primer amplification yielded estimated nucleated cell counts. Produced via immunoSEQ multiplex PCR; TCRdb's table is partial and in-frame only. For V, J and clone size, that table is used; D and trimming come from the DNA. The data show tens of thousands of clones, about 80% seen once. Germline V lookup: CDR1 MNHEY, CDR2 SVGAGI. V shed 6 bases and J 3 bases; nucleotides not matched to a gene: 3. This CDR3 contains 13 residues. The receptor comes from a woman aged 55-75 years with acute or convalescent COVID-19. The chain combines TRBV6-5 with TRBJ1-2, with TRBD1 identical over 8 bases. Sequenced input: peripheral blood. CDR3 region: CASSTGGHYGYTF. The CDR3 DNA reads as TGTGCCAGCAGCACAGGGGGACACTATGGCTACACCTTC.